This T cell receptor beta chain was profiled in a study of neurological immune-mediated disorders. The CDR3 length is 12 residues. V was shortened by 4 bases and J by 6 bases, with 10 bases between the two germline ends. Germline assignment: CDR1 LGHDT and CDR2 YNNKEL (reference sequence). This clonotype has a count of ten or more. What it binds is unknown. In TCRdb, the 5' RACE reads were re-called with MiXCR into one record per CDR3 protein. The sample lists tens of thousands of distinct CDR3 sequences; approximately 4% were seen once. General study results and limits: Phylogenetic grouping assigned the repertoires of 18 of 34 multiple sclerosis patients to a single cluster of related CDR3 sequences. This cluster may be a repertoire-level signature. With the multiple sclerosis repertoire cluster, none of the clinical or MRI features showed an association.

The sample comprised PBMCs. The V call is TRBV3-1, the J call TRBJ2-7, with D hard to call. The receptor's source is a man between 45 and 60 years old with multiple sclerosis. The DNA of the CDR3 is TGTGCCAGCAGCCGGGGTATGGTCGAGCAGTACTTC. This gives the protein CASSRGMVEQYF.